The text below deals with one T cell receptor (beta chain). Antigen specificity is unknown. These data are taken from a study of vaccination and CD4 T cells after COVID-19. Indicated treatment: roughly 10-day PBMC culture with coronavirus spike peptide pools or control peptides (ViraFEST assay). An Oncomine TCR Beta short-read assay was used to sequence the DNA from cultured CD4+ T cells. One entry per CDR3 protein results from TCRdb running MiXCR on the PCR reads. The table records about 20,000 distinct CDR3 sequences, approximately 56% of them present only once. The specimen was CD4+ T cells from blood, cultured in vitro, collected before SARS-CoV-2 vaccination. This sequence originates from a human donor who had recovered from COVID-19.

CDR3 protein: CASSPPQSPALHF. The DNA of the CDR3 is TGTGCCAGCAGCCCACCTCAGAGTCCCGCCCTCCACTTT. The chain couples TRBV7-2 to TRBJ1-6; no definite D call. The CDR3 length is 13 residues. The germline V gene encodes CDR1 SGHTA and CDR2 FQGNSA. V gave up 5 bases and J gave up 14 bases, with 16 bases separating them.